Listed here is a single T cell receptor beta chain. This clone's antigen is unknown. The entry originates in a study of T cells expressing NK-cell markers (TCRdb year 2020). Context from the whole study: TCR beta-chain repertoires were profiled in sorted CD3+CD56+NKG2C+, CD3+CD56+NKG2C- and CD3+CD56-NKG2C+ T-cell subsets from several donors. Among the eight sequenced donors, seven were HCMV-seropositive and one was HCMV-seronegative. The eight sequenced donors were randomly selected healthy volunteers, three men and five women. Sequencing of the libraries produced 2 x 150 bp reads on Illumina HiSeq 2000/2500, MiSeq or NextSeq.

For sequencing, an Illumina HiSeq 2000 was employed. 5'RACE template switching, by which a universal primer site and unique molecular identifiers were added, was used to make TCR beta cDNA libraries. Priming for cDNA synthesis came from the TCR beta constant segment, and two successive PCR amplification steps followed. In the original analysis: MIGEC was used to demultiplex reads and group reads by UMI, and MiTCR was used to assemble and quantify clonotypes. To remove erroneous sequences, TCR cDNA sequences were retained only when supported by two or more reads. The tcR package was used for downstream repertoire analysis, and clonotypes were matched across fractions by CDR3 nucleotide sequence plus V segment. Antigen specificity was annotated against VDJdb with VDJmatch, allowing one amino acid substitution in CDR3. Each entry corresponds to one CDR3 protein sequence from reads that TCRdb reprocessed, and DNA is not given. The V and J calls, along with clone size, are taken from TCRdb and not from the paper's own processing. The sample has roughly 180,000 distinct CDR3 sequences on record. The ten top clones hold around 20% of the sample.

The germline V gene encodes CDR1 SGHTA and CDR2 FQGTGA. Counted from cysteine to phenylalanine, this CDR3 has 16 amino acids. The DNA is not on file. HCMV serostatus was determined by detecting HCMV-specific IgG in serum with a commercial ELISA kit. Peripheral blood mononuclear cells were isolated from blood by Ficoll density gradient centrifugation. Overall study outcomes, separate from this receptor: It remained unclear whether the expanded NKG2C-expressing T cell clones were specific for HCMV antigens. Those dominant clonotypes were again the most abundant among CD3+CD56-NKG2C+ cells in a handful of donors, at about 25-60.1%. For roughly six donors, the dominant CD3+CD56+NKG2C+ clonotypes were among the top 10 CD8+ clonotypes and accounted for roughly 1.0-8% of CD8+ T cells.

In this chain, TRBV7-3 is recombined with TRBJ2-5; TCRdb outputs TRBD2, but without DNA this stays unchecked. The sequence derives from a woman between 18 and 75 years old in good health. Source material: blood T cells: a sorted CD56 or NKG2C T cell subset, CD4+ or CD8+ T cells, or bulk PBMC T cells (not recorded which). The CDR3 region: CASSLSSSGGQETQYF.